This entry lists 22 T cell receptor beta chains sequenced from one sample in a study of T-cell reconstitution after alpha-beta-depleted transplantation in children. As it was prepared, the TCRbeta library received unique molecular identifiers. One entry per CDR3 protein, called by TCRdb with MiXCR from the PCR reads. The table has some 390,000 distinct CDR3 sequences, 20% seen once; the top ten hold 3% to 4.5%. The material sequenced was PBMCs from the stem cell graft donor, taken from the stem cell graft. These receptor sequences come from a human donor who donated a stem cell graft to a child with acute myeloid leukemia.

The chain joins TRBV4-1 to TRBJ2-1, with D possibly TRBD1 on 5 matching bases. The V gene lost 1 base and the J gene lost 6 bases, with 10 bases spanning the gap. Per germline, CDR1 MGHRA and CDR2 YSYEKL. The CDR3 runs to 14 residues. The CDR3 loop reads CASSQGPDTNEQFF. CDR3 sequence (DNA): TGCGCCAGCAGCCAAGGTCCGGACACCAATGAGCAGTTCTTC.

This clonotype has only a few counts. V gene TRBV10-3 combines with J gene TRBJ2-1; D gene unclear. The CDR3 has 17 amino acids. V shed 4 bases and J shed 2 bases, with 18 bases lying between them. CDR1 ENHRY and CDR2 SYGVKD come from the germline V gene. The CDR3 loop reads CAISGGDQDGTYNEQFF. CDR3 DNA: TGTGCCATCAGTGGAGGAGACCAAGACGGAACCTACAATGAGCAGTTCTTC.

This clonotype came up a few times. The CDR3 loop reads CSAGNSNQPQHF. In nucleotides, the CDR3 is TGCAGTGCCGGGAATAGCAATCAGCCCCAGCATTTT. The chain uses TRBV20-1 and TRBJ1-5, with D unresolved. With 6 bases removed from V and 0 bases from J, the gap between germline ends came to 6 bases. Germline V gives CDR1 DFQATT, CDR2 SNEGSKA (reference sequence). This CDR3 contains 12 residues.

The CDR3, as DNA: TGTGCCAGCAGTCCTTTGGACCCAGCGGGAGGCGGGAATGAGCAGTTCTTC. It codes for CASSPLDPAGGGNEQFF. V and J are TRBV27 and TRBJ2-1, with 9 bases lining up with TRBD2. CDR1 and CDR2 from the germline V gene are MNHEY and SMNVEV (reference sequence). With V trimmed by 5 bases and J by 7 bases, 15 bases remained unmatched. The length of the CDR3 is 17 residues.

At least ten counts were recorded for this clonotype. The V and J genes are TRBV5-5 and TRBJ1-1; D not resolved. The CDR3 sequence is 15 residues long. Germline-derived CDR1 and CDR2 are SGHKS and YYEKEE (reference sequence). Trimming pared 0 bases from V and 1 base from J, leaving 10 bases between. CDR3 coding DNA: TGTGCCAGCAGCTTGGAGGTAGGCACGAACACTGAAGCTTTCTTT. This encodes CASSLEVGTNTEAFF. Filled out from reference TRBV5-5 and TRBJ1-1, the complete variable domain reads DAGVTQSPTHLIKTRGQQVTLRCSPISGHKSVSWYQQVLGQGPQFIFQYYEKEERGRGNFPDRFSARQFPNYSSELNVNALLLGDSALYLCASSLEVGTNTEAFFGQGTRLTVV.

In its sample, this clonotype was seen a few times. This chain links TRBV7-9 with TRBJ2-7; D gene unclear. The CDR3 length is 14 residues. Per germline, CDR1 SEHNR and CDR2 FQNEAQ (reference sequence). With 6 bases removed from V and 3 bases from J, the gap between germline ends came to 15 bases. CDR3 residues: CASSPDAGHYEQYF. The DNA of the CDR3 is TGTGCCAGCAGTCCGGACGCCGGTCACTACGAGCAGTACTTC. Drawing the rest from reference TRBV7-9 and TRBJ2-7, the complete variable domain is DTGVSQNPRHKITKRGQNVTFRCDPISEHNRLYWYRQTLGQGPEFLTYFQNEAQLEKSRLLSDRFSAERPKGSFSTLEIQRTEQGDSAMYLCASSPDAGHYEQYFGPGTRLTVT.

Turning to this clonotype: A read error may explain this, as a much larger clone is one base away. V and J are TRBV10-3 and TRBJ2-1, with 8 bases that match TRBD2. CDR3 length: 14 residues. Germline V CDR1 and CDR2: ENHRY, SYGVKD. CDR3 nucleotides: TGTGTCACCGGCGCGGGAGGCTCCTACAATGAGCTGTTCTTC. It specifies CVTGAGGSYNELFF.

The sample holds many counts of this clonotype. The chain is built from TRBV20-1 and TRBJ2-1; D is perhaps TRBD2 (5 bases). The CDR3 covers 15 residues. CDR1 is DFQATT, CDR2 SNEGSKA, per germline (reference sequence). Trimming shortened V by 6 bases and J by 0 bases, and 15 bases separated the two germline ends. The CDR3 is CSASGARISYNEQFF. CDR3 in DNA: TGCAGTGCCAGCGGTGCTAGAATCTCCTACAATGAGCAGTTCTTC.

In its sample, this clonotype was seen a few times. The V call is TRBV5-1, the J call TRBJ1-6; D gene ambiguous. V was trimmed by 0 bases and J by 0 bases, leaving 13 bases between them. Germline loops: CDR1 SGHRS, CDR2 YFSETQ. This CDR3 spans 18 amino acids. The CDR3 nucleotides read TGCGCCAGCAGCTTGGCCTACACTACGAGCTCCTATAATTCACCCCTCCACTTT. It translates to CASSLAYTTSSYNSPLHF.

V gene TRBV28 combines with J gene TRBJ1-1; unclear D gene. The CDR3 covers 13 residues. Per the germline V gene, CDR1 is MDHEN and CDR2 is SYDVKM. V lost 2 bases, J lost 0 bases, and 4 bases lay in between. The CDR3 nucleotides are TGTGCCAGCAGTTTAGCCATGAACACTGAAGCTTTCTTT. Its protein is CASSLAMNTEAFF.

The J gene is TRBJ2-1, the V gene TRBV11-1, with 14 bases fitting TRBD2. Germline loops: CDR1 SGHAT, CDR2 FQDESV (reference sequence). The CDR3 covers 22 residues. V lost 0 bases, J lost 6 bases, and 19 bases stayed unmatched. In nucleotides, the CDR3 is TGTGCCAGCAGCTTAGCCCCCCTGGCAGGACATTTCGGACTAGCGGGAGGCAATGAGCAGTTCTTC. Its translation is CASSLAPLAGHFGLAGGNEQFF.

This clonotype was observed at least ten times. The rearrangement joins TRBV24-1 to TRBJ2-1, with TRBD2 identical over 9 bases. Germline CDR1 and CDR2: KGHDR and SFDVKD. The CDR3 extends over 15 amino acids. After removal of 3 bases from V and 6 bases from J, the junction contained 5 bases not matched to a gene. The DNA of the CDR3 is TGTGCCACCAGTGATCTAGGACTAGCGAGCAATGAGCAGTTCTTC. Amino acids: CATSDLGLASNEQFF.

The rearrangement uses TRBV5-1 and TRBJ2-1; D unclear. CDR3 length: 17 amino acids. CDR1 and CDR2 (germline): SGHRS, YFSETQ. The V gene lost 0 bases and the J gene lost 0 bases, with 13 bases spanning the gap. The CDR3 loop reads CASSLEGSIHSYNEQFF. For the CDR3, the DNA is TGCGCCAGCAGCTTGGAGGGTTCAATACACTCCTACAATGAGCAGTTCTTC.

This clonotype came up a few times. The chain couples TRBV3-1 to TRBJ1-6; D not certain. This CDR3 has 14 residues. CDR1 LGHDT and CDR2 YNNKEL come from the germline V gene (reference sequence). V was pared by 0 bases and J by 9 bases, with 9 bases between. The chain's CDR3 is CASSQDTRVSPLHF. CDR3 DNA sequence: TGTGCCAGCAGCCAAGATACTCGAGTTTCACCCCTCCACTTT.

The V call is TRBV7-9, the J call TRBJ2-3; either TRBD1 or TRBD2 may fit D (6 bases each). Germline CDR1 SEHNR, CDR2 FQNEAQ (reference sequence). This CDR3 region has 15 residues. Trimming took off 7 bases at V and 4 bases at J, with 18 bases between the two ends. The CDR3 DNA is TGTGCCAGCATCCTTGGAGGGGGACGGGCAGATACGCAGTATTTT. It encodes CASILGGGRADTQYF.

This clonotype was recorded once. This chain joins TRBV5-1 and TRBJ2-1, with 8 bases aligning to TRBD2. CDR3 size: 14 residues. Germline V gives CDR1 SGHRS, CDR2 YFSETQ. With 2 bases clipped from V and 6 bases from J, the junction kept 4 bases outside the gene matches. The CDR3 region has the DNA TGCGCCAGCAGCTTCAGCGGGAGCGTCAATGAGCAGTTCTTC. It translates to CASSFSGSVNEQFF.

The J gene is TRBJ2-2, the V gene TRBV6-2 or TRBV6-3; D remains unclear. The CDR3 has 15 amino acids. CDR1 is MNHEY and CDR2 is SVGEGT in the germline V gene. V shed 2 bases and J shed 4 bases, with 11 bases lying between them. The DNA of the CDR3 is TGTGCCAGCAGTTACGGGGTCCCGGGCACCGGGGAGCTGTTTTTT. This translates into CASSYGVPGTGELFF.

In regard to this clonotype: A much larger clone is a single base away; this may be a read error. The chain uses TRBV4-3 and TRBJ2-7, with no clear D. There are 14 residues in the CDR3. CDR1 and CDR2 from the germline V gene are LGHNA and YSLEER. This CDR3 is CARSQEAHSYEQYF. CDR3 DNA sequence: TGCGCCCGCAGCCAAGAGGCGCATTCCTACGAGCAGTACTTC.

This clonotype was found a few times. The chain has TRBV7-2 and TRBJ2-1, with 9 positions matching TRBD2. The germline V gene has CDR1 SGHTA and CDR2 FQGNSA. The CDR3 has 14 residues. Losses at the gene ends were 1 base for V and 8 bases for J; bases not matched to a gene: 3. The CDR3 reads CASSLDSGSDEQFF. DNA for the CDR3: TGTGCCAGCAGCTTAGATAGCGGGAGTGATGAGCAGTTCTTC.

The J gene is TRBJ2-7, the V gene TRBV5-1; a possible D gene is TRBD1 (6 bases). V was pared by 7 bases and J by 2 bases, with 16 bases between. This CDR3 contains 14 residues. Germline CDR1 and CDR2: SGHRS and YFSETQ. This CDR3 is CASRSYRDAYEQYF. CDR3 DNA: TGCGCCAGCCGTTCGTACAGGGACGCCTACGAGCAGTACTTC.

The rearrangement links TRBV12-3 or TRBV12-4 to TRBJ1-1; D gene ambiguous. V was cut by 7 bases and J by 3 bases, with 18 bases left in between. The CDR3 totals 15 residues. The CDR3 sequence: CASIPGKYRDTEAFF. CDR3 nucleotide sequence: TGTGCCAGCATCCCGGGAAAATATAGGGACACTGAAGCTTTCTTT.

This clonotype has at least ten counts. The chain joins TRBV18 to TRBJ1-4; tentative D call: TRBD1 (5 bases). The CDR3 has 18 amino acids. The germline gives CDR1 KGHSH, CDR2 LQKENI. V lost 5 bases to trimming and J lost 6 bases, with 25 bases between them. The chain's CDR3 is CASSERDRGPLPDEKLFF. CDR3 DNA: TGTGCCAGCTCAGAGAGGGACCGCGGCCCCCTCCCCGATGAAAAACTGTTTTTT.